This T cell receptor beta chain was captured in a study of T cells in Graves' hyperthyroidism and ophthalmopathy (dated by TCRdb to between 2018 and 2021). Background for the entire study: Peripheral blood samples were taken at initial diagnosis, before any treatment was given. To identify distinguishing TCR V-J signatures, a discovery cohort of about 100 patients was used, comprising 43 with Graves' ophthalmopathy and around 57 with stable Graves' hyperthyroidism. Prospective prediction of ophthalmopathy was tested in an independent validation cohort consisting of roughly 19 hyperthyroidism patients and around 17 patients who later progressed to ophthalmopathy. The 100 discovery patients were randomly split 7:3 into training and test sets. Thyroid tissue and blood T-cell repertoires from about six Graves' hyperthyroidism patients were also compared in the study. After sampling, hyperthyroidism patients received methimazole starting at 30 mg daily, and ophthalmopathy patients received high-dose intravenous methylprednisolone. According to the paper, TCR Vbeta CDR3 sequencing was carried out on approximately 140 peripheral blood samples, which came from over 40 ophthalmopathy, 75 or so hyperthyroidism and approximately 17 progressor patients. Overall results and qualifications from the work: Sample size was not statistically predetermined, and investigators were not blinded to group allocation. Most expanded thyroid clonotypes (frequency above 0.001) were also found in blood, which suggests that blood repertoires may mirror thyroid immune responses. A 13 V-J signature model separated ophthalmopathy from stable hyperthyroidism, with 87.88% sensitivity and 81% to 83% specificity in cross-validation and 80%/75% in testing. In validation, the model predicted progression to ophthalmopathy a median of roughly 6.2 months before onset, with about 70% sensitivity and roughly 72% specificity.

This clonotype occurred many times. Its target antigen remains unknown. Base quality data are lacking; no much larger clone is found one base away. Ophthalmopathy patients had moderately to severely active disease, with a Clinical Activity Score of 3 or more, a NOSPECS grade of 4 or more, and a disease duration of less than 3 months. Patients with uncontrolled infections, other autoimmune diseases, pregnancy or lactation were excluded. Diagnoses were based on clinical symptoms, serum thyroxine and TRAb, thyroid ultrasound and orbital computed tomography. PBMCs were separated from approximately 9.9 ml of fresh peripheral blood using Ficoll-Paque density gradient centrifugation. Trizol reagent was used to extract total RNA, and RNA quality was then checked on an Agilent 2100 Bioanalyzer. The CDR3 numbers 12 residues from cysteine through phenylalanine. CDR3 DNA only is kept here, 36 bases in frame from base 1. V loses 3 bases of germline sequence and J loses 7 bases, and the interval between the two ends is 7 bases.

The TCR beta CDR3 regions were amplified from the RNA transcripts. A first-round RT-PCR of the TCR CDR3 used the HTBI primer set with the Qiagen OneStep RT-PCR kit. Libraries were constructed in a second round of multiplex PCR, after which size selection and purification were performed. Paired-end sequencing of the libraries was performed with 100 bp reads on an Illumina HiSeq2000. The published analysis was carried out like this. SOAPnuke was used to process the raw data, throwing out any read that contained adapters or uncalled bases, had a mean Phred below 15, or lacked an exact constant-primer or identifier match. COPE v1.2.5 was used to merge high-quality paired reads, and clonotypes were defined as unique nucleotide sequences. MiTCR v1.1 was used to align clonotypes to the IMGT TRBV, TRBD and TRBJ reference segments. The analysis was restricted to V-J combinations with a frequency above 0.0001, which together covered just over 99% of the repertoires. The TCS score was defined as F50 (clonal expansion) divided by E x V (chaos), with BLOSUM62-based TCRdist calculated between CDR3 peptides within each V-J. Welch's t-statistics and random forest reduced fewer than 600 V-J features to 13, which were used in a naive Bayes classifier (R e1071). The public reads were run again by TCRdb, first through fastp at Q25 and then through MiXCR, and only productive beta chains were kept. A single entry per CDR3 protein holds the most common genes and DNA from its merged rows. TCRdb assigned the V and J calls; the authors' analysis was not used. The sample table contains 330,000 or so distinct CDR3 sequences; only one count was recorded for around 18% of them. Of the sample, 15% to 17% is held by the ten largest clones.

The sample consisted of blood. This receptor was taken from a woman aged 35 to 49 with Graves' ophthalmopathy. The chain uses TRBV12-3 or TRBV12-4 and TRBJ2-1; the D gene cannot be resolved beyond TRBD1 or TRBD2, each matching 5 bases. In nucleotide form, the sequence is TGTGCCAGCAGTTTTGGGGGAAATGAGCAGTTCTTC. Its translation reads: CASSFGGNEQFF.